This T cell receptor beta chain came from a study of blood T cell repertoires in COVID-19. The V gene's germline CDR1 is SGDLS and CDR2 YYNGEE. The CDR3 length is 18 residues. The V end lost 0 bases, the J end lost 3 bases, and 20 bases lay between the germline ends. Measured with immunoSEQ multiplex PCR; TCRdb has only the in-frame clones, and not every one. The data hold 450,000 or so clones, with roughly 89% observed a single time. The sample consisted of peripheral blood. The chain recombines TRBV9 with TRBJ2-3; TRBD1 might be the D (6 bases). The clonotype originates from a man between 18 and 29 years old with COVID-19, enrolled during active disease. Written as DNA, the CDR3 is TGTGCCAGCAGCGTAGTACCGCTCAGACAGGCCCCTACAGATACGCAGTATTTT. Translated: CASSVVPLRQAPTDTQYF.